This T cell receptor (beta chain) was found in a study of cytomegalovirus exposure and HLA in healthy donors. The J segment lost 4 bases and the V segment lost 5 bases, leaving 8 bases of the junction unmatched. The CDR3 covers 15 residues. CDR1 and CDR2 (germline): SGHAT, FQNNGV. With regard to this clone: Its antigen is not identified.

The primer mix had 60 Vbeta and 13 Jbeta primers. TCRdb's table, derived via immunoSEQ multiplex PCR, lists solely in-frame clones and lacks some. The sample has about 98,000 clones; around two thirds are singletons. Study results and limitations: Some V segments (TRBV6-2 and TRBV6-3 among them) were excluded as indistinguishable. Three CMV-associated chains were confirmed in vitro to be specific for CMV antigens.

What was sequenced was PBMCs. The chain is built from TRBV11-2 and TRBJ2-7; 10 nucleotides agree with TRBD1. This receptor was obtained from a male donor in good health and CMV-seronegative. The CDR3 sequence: CASSDSTGQGYEQYF. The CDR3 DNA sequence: TGTGCCAGCAGCGACTCCACGGGACAGGGGTACGAGCAGTACTTC. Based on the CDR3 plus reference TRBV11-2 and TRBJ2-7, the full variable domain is EAGVAQSPRYKIIEKRQSVAFWCNPISGHATLYWYQQILGQGPKLLIQFQNNGVVDDSQLPKDRFSAERLKGVDSTLKIQPAKLEDSAVYLCASSDSTGQGYEQYFGPGTRLTVT.